Each of the 24 T cell receptor beta chains below was sequenced from the same sample in a study of T cells after yellow fever vaccination. TCRdb re-derived calls from the 5' RACE reads in MiXCR, one entry per CDR3 protein. In the table there are 60,000 to 85,000 distinct CDR3 sequences, roughly 6.9% of which are singletons. The sequences come from CD8+ T cells sorted from PBMCs, collected 5 days after the first yellow fever vaccination. These receptor sequences come from a man between 18 and 29 years old who received the YFV17D yellow fever vaccine.

The table lists this clonotype with many counts. The rearrangement joins TRBV7-3 to TRBJ1-1, with D perhaps matching TRBD1 (6 bases). V shed 2 bases and J shed 3 bases, with 10 bases lying between them. This CDR3 is 14 amino acids long. CDR1 SGHTA and CDR2 FQGTGA come from the germline V gene. CDR3 bases: TGTGCCAGCAGCTTAGGGGGCGGATACACTGAAGCTTTCTTT. Translated, it gives CASSLGGGYTEAFF.

The table lists this clonotype with many counts. CDR3 DNA sequence: TGTGCCAGCAGCCGACTAGCGGGGAACAATGAGCAGTTCTTC. As protein: CASSRLAGNNEQFF. V gene TRBV11-1 combines with J gene TRBJ2-1; 11 nucleotides line up with TRBD2. The V and J ends lost 5 bases and 5 bases, in that order; junction bases with no gene match: 2. This CDR3 has 14 amino acids. Germline CDR1 and CDR2: SGHAT and FQDESV (reference sequence).

This clonotype was counted a few times. This chain links TRBV24-1 with TRBJ2-1; 11 bases are a match to TRBD2. The V gene end was trimmed by 6 bases and the J gene end by 5 bases; junction bases not matched to a gene: 2. The CDR3 runs to 14 residues. Germline V CDR1 and CDR2: KGHDR, SFDVKD. The DNA for the CDR3 is TGTGCCACCAGTCCTAGCGGGGGGAACAATGAGCAGTTCTTC. Residues: CATSPSGGNNEQFF.

This clonotype has a handful of counts. The chain couples TRBV7-2 to TRBJ1-4; the D gene is possibly TRBD1 (5 bases). Trimming cost V 5 bases and J 4 bases, with 17 bases left between them. The germline V gene encodes CDR1 SGHTA and CDR2 FQGNSA. This CDR3 spans 16 amino acids. The CDR3 DNA reads as TGTGCCAGCAGCGTAGTGGGTCAGGGTATTAATGAAAAACTGTTTTTT. This translates into CASSVVGQGINEKLFF.

This clonotype was observed once. A much more abundant neighbour one base away suggests this may be a read error. The chain recombines TRBV15 with TRBJ2-1, with TRBD2 identical over 14 bases. Germline V gene sequence: CDR1 LNHNV, CDR2 YYDKDF (reference sequence). This CDR3 has 16 amino acids. The CDR3 DNA follows: TGTGACACCAGCAGAGAGGGACTAGCGGGGGTTAATGAGCAGTTCTTC. This translates into CDTSREGLAGVNEQFF.

On this clonotype itself: It may be a read error: a sequence one base away is much more abundant. The chain recombines TRBV9 with TRBJ2-7; D is uncertain. This CDR3 is built from 12 residues. Germline values: CDR1 SGDLS, CDR2 YYNGEE. Trimming took off 7 bases at V and 5 bases at J, with 13 bases between the two ends. The DNA of the CDR3 is TGTGCCAGCGGCAAGGACGGCGACGAGCAGTACTTC. Protein: CASGKDGDEQYF.

This clonotype was seen many times. CDR3 coding DNA: TGTGCCAGCAGGACAACCCAGGGTCAGCCCCAGCATTTT. It translates to CASRTTQGQPQHF. The chain recombines TRBV6-5 with TRBJ1-5, with D perhaps matching TRBD1 (5 bases). Per the germline V gene, CDR1 is MNHEY and CDR2 is SVGAGI. With 6 bases removed from V and 6 bases from J, the gap between germline ends came to 12 bases. The CDR3 is 13 amino acids.

J is TRBJ1-6 and V is TRBV27; TRBD1 matches at 7 bases. After removal of 4 bases from V and 8 bases from J, the junction contained 5 bases not matched to a gene. Per germline, CDR1 MNHEY and CDR2 SMNVEV (reference sequence). CDR3 length equals 14 residues. The CDR3 protein is CASSSGTVYSPLHF. The CDR3 coding sequence is TGTGCCAGCAGTTCCGGGACAGTCTATTCACCCCTCCACTTT.

In this sample, this clonotype turned up many times. The chain recombines TRBV23-1 with TRBJ2-3, with D perhaps assigned TRBD1 or TRBD2 (5 bases each). TRBV23-1 has ORF status, its function being uncertain. The ends were cut back, 4 bases at V and 0 bases at J, with 11 bases in the middle. The CDR3 consists of 15 residues. The CDR3 DNA follows: TGCGCCAGCAGTCTAGGGGAGACAAGCACAGATACGCAGTATTTT. Protein: CASSLGETSTDTQYF.

This clonotype was found many times. The chain links TRBV27 to TRBJ2-1; tentative D call: TRBD1 (6 bases). This CDR3 has 15 residues. Per the germline V gene, CDR1 is MNHEY and CDR2 is SMNVEV (reference sequence). The V end lost 4 bases, the J end lost 4 bases, and 14 bases lay between the germline ends. The CDR3 spells CASSSTSTGYNEQFF. CDR3 nucleotide sequence: TGTGCCAGCAGTTCCACATCGACAGGATACAATGAGCAGTTCTTC.

This clonotype was recorded at least ten times. V usage is TRBV7-6 and J usage is TRBJ2-5, with a possible D match to TRBD1 (6 bases). CDR1 and CDR2 from the germline V gene are SGHVS and FNYEAQ. Trimming stripped 5 bases from V and 3 bases from J, with 13 bases between. CDR3 length: 14 residues. CDR3 sequence reads: CASSPNRVEETQYF. In DNA, the CDR3 is TGTGCCAGCAGCCCGAACAGGGTGGAAGAGACCCAGTACTTC.

The chain couples TRBV6-4 to TRBJ2-7; D remains ambiguous. Germline V gives CDR1 MRHNA, CDR2 SNTAGT. V was trimmed by 3 bases and J by 2 bases, leaving 5 bases between them. The CDR3 covers 12 residues. CDR3 sequence (DNA): TGTGCCAGCAGTGAGGGCACCTACGAGCAGTACGTC. Translating gives CASSEGTYEQYV.

By proportion, this clonotype is medium-sized (0.01 to 0.1%). V and J are TRBV13 and TRBJ2-7; 12 nucleotides match TRBD2. The CDR3 has 19 amino acids. With 5 bases clipped from V and 1 base from J, the junction kept 15 bases outside the gene matches. The germline gives CDR1 PRHDT, CDR2 FYEKMQ (reference sequence). The chain's CDR3 is CASSPKTSSGGARSYEQYF. Written as DNA, the CDR3 is TGTGCCAGCAGCCCAAAGACCTCTAGCGGGGGGGCCCGGTCCTACGAGCAGTACTTC.

The rearrangement joins TRBV27 to TRBJ2-3; 8 bases agree with TRBD2. The CDR3 consists of 16 residues. Unmatched junction bases numbered 6, after V lost 2 bases and J lost 2 bases. The germline gives CDR1 MNHEY, CDR2 SMNVEV (reference sequence). The CDR3 reads CASSLPVAGTTDTQYF. CDR3 coding DNA: TGTGCCAGCAGTTTACCGGTAGCGGGAACCACAGATACGCAGTATTTT.

In this sample, this clonotype turned up many times. One junction end disagrees with the germline gene, perhaps due to a read error. The chain uses TRBV27 and TRBJ2-7; 9 bases are shared with TRBD1. Germline assignment: CDR1 MNHEY and CDR2 SMNVEV (reference sequence). The CDR3 loop spans 13 amino acids. The CDR3 here is CATGGRASYEQYF. The CDR3 nucleotides are TGCGCAACAGGGGGCAGGGCCTCCTACGAGCAGTACTTC.

The chain links TRBV4-1 to TRBJ2-2; D possibly corresponds to TRBD2 (7 bases). Trimming left V 1 base short and J 4 bases short, with 13 bases between. This CDR3 spans 16 amino acids. The germline CDR1 and CDR2 sequences are MGHRA and YSYEKL. CDR3 in DNA: TGCGCCAGCAGCCAAGGGGGGGGGGCTGGCACCGGGGAGCTGTTTTTT. Residues: CASSQGGGAGTGELFF.

This chain joins TRBV20-1 and TRBJ2-1; no clear D. This CDR3 is built from 15 residues. The germline V gene encodes CDR1 DFQATT and CDR2 SNEGSKA (reference sequence). Trimming pared 5 bases from V and 0 bases from J, leaving 14 bases between. DNA of the CDR3: TGCAGTGCTGAGGTAGATCCGAGCTCCTACAATGAGCAGTTCTTC. Translation: CSAEVDPSSYNEQFF.

This clonotype showed up many times. V usage is TRBV7-9 and J usage is TRBJ2-1, with 7 bases identical to TRBD1. Trimming at V came to 5 bases and at J to 10 bases, leaving 8 bases not matched to a gene. Germline V gives CDR1 SEHNR, CDR2 FQNEAQ (reference sequence). This CDR3 region has 13 residues. The CDR3 DNA is TGTGCCAGCAGCCACGGGACAGACACCGAGCAGTTCTTC. Translation: CASSHGTDTEQFF.

The chain links TRBV6-2 or TRBV6-3 to TRBJ1-5, with D tentatively TRBD1 (6 bases). V gave up 2 bases and J gave up 6 bases, with 11 bases separating them. Germline CDR1 and CDR2: MNHEY and SVGEGT. The CDR3 runs 14 residues. CDR3 bases: TGTGCCAGCAGTTACGCAAAGGGGGTTCAGCCCCAGCATTTT. This translates into CASSYAKGVQPQHF.

The table lists this clonotype with a few counts. The chain is built from TRBV6-5 and TRBJ2-7; possible D gene TRBD1, 5 bases. Germline V gives CDR1 MNHEY, CDR2 SVGAGI. The CDR3 runs to 15 residues. Trimming removed 2 bases from V and 3 bases from J, with 14 bases in between. The CDR3 DNA follows: TGTGCCAGCAGTTACACCCCCGCGCAGGGCTACGAGCAGTACTTC. The encoded protein is CASSYTPAQGYEQYF.

In the case of this clonotype: This could be a read error, since a much larger clone is one nucleotide away. J is TRBJ2-2 and V is TRBV10-3; perhaps TRBD2 as D (5 bases). Germline assignment: CDR1 ENHRY and CDR2 SYGVKD. The CDR3 has 14 amino acids. CDR3 coding DNA: TGTGCCATCAGTGAGGTACAGAACACCGGGGAGCCGTTTTTT. Its protein is CAISEVQNTGEPFF.

In its sample, this clonotype was seen once. One base away lies a much larger clone, so this may be a sequencing read error. This chain joins TRBV4-3 and TRBJ1-4, with D perhaps TRBD1 (5 bases). The CDR3 covers 14 residues. Between the trimmed V and J ends, which lost 4 bases and 7 bases, there was a span of 13 bases. Germline V gene sequence: CDR1 LGHNA, CDR2 YSLEER. This CDR3 is CASSPTRGCEKLFF. CDR3 DNA: TGCGCCAGCAGCCCCACGCGGGGCTGTGAAAAACTGTTTTTT.

This clonotype was counted many times. This chain uses TRBV4-1 with TRBJ1-5, with D unresolved. CDR3 length equals 15 residues. CDR1 is MGHRA, CDR2 YSYEKL, per germline. Trimming took 2 bases from V and 0 from J, leaving 8 bases between them. Here the CDR3 DNA reads TGCGCCAGCAGCCAAAGGCAGGTTAGCAATCAGCCCCAGCATTTT. Translation: CASSQRQVSNQPQHF.

This chain connects TRBV6-5 to TRBJ2-7; no definite D call. This CDR3 region has 11 residues. Germline CDR1 and CDR2: MNHEY and SVGAGI. The V gene lost 8 bases and the J gene lost 3 bases, with 8 bases spanning the gap. The CDR3 sequence is CASGVLYEQYF. Here the CDR3 DNA reads TGTGCCAGCGGTGTACTCTACGAGCAGTACTTC.